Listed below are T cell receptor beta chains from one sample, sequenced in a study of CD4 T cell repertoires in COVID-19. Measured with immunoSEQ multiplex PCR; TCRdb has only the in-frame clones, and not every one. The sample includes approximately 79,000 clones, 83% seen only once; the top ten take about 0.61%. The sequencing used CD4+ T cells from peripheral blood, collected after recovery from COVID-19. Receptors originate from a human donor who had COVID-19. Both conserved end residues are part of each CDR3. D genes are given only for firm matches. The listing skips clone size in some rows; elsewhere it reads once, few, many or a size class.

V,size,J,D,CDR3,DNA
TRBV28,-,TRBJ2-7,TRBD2,CASSTSGRASYEQYF,TGTGCCAGCAGCACTAGCGGGAGGGCCTCCTACGAGCAGTACTTC
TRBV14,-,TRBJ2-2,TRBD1,CASSQTQGIGELFF,TGTGCCAGCAGCCAAACACAGGGGATCGGGGAGCTGTTTTTT
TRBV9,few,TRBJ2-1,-,CASSQDTYNEQFF,TGTGCCAGCAGTCAGGACACCTACAATGAGCAGTTCTTC
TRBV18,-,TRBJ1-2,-,CASSLPNGPEFF,TGTGCCAGCTCACTACCGAATGGGCCCGAATTCTTC
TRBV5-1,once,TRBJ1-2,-,CASGEPGARDGYTF,TGCGCCAGCGGGGAACCCGGAGCGAGGGATGGCTACACCTTC
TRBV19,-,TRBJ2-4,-,CASSRGQWQLAKNIQYF,TGTGCCAGTAGTAGGGGTCAATGGCAGTTAGCCAAAAACATTCAGTACTTC
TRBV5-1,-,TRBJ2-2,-,CASSLGQPNTGELFF,TGCGCCAGCAGCTTGGGGCAGCCGAACACCGGGGAGCTGTTTTTT
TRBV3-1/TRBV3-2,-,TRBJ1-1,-,CASSQGRGFAFF,TGTGCCAGCAGCCAAGGCAGGGGTTTCGCTTTCTTT
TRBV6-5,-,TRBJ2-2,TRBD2,CASSTGLETGELFF,TGTGCCAGCAGTACGGGACTAGAAACCGGGGAGCTGTTTTTT
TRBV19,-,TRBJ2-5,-,CASSTDRKSTGETQYF,TGTGCCAGTAGTACCGACCGGAAGAGTACAGGGGAGACCCAGTACTTC
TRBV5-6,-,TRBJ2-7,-,CASSLSAVIYEQYF,TGTGCCAGCAGCTTATCAGCGGTGATCTACGAGCAGTACTTC
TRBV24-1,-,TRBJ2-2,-,CATSDEINTGELFF,TGTGCCACCAGTGACGAAATAAACACCGGGGAGCTGTTTTTT
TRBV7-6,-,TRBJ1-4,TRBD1,CASSLGPTGDLANEKLFF,TGTGCCAGCAGCTTAGGGCCGACAGGGGATTTGGCTAATGAAAAACTGTTTTTT
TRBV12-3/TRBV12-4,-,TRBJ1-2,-,CASSLRDYGYTF,TGTGCCAGCAGTTTAAGGGACTATGGCTACACCTTC
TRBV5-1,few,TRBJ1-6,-,CASSLFDSSSPLHF,TGCGCCAGCAGCTTGTTCGACAGCAGTTCACCCCTCCACTTT
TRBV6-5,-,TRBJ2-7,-,CASSPLERPLGEQYF,TGTGCCAGCAGCCCCCTGGAGCGGCCGCTGGGTGAGCAGTACTTC
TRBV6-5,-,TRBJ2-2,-,CASRLQHRELFF,TGTGCCAGCAGACTCCAACACCGGGAGCTGTTTTTT
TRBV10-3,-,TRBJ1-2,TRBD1,CAISMTGAFGYGYTF,TGTGCCATCAGTATGACAGGGGCGTTTGGCTATGGCTACACCTTC
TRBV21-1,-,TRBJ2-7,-,CASSPCGTISYEQYF,TGTGCCAGCAGCCCCTGCGGGACTATCTCCTACGAGCAGTACTTC
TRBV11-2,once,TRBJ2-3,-,CASSLRGAGDTQYF,TGTGCCAGCAGCTTACGCGGGGCCGGGGATACGCAGTATTTT
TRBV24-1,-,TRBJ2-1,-,CATSQYNEQFF,TGTGCCACCAGCCAGTACAATGAGCAGTTCTTC
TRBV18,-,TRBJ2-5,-,CASSPGRAETQYF,TGTGCCAGCTCACCGGGAAGAGCAGAGACCCAGTACTTC
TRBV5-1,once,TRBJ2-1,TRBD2,CASRLSGGSGIGQFF,TGCGCCAGCAGACTAAGCGGGGGGTCCGGAATAGGGCAGTTCTTC
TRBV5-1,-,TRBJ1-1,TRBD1,CASSSSPTGDNTEAFF,TGCGCCAGCAGCTCATCCCCGACAGGGGATAACACTGAAGCTTTCTTT
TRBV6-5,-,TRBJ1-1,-,CASSPPTPGAGGAFF,TGTGCCAGCAGTCCACCTACCCCGGGTGCAGGAGGAGCTTTCTTT
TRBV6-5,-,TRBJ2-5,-,CASTFLANQETQYF,TGTGCCAGCACGTTTCTAGCGAACCAAGAGACCCAGTACTTC
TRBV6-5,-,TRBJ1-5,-,CATTDSLAQPQHF,TGTGCTACAACGGACAGTCTGGCCCAGCCCCAGCATTTT
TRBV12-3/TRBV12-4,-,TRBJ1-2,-,CASSFLGYGYTF,TGTGCCAGCAGTTTTTTGGGCTATGGCTACACCTTC
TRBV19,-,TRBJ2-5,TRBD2,CASSIDVGGETQYF,TGTGCCAGTAGTATAGATGTGGGGGGGGAGACCCAGTACTTC
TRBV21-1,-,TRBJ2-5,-,CASSKRGTGGPQETQYF,TGTGCCAGCAGCAAACGGGGGACAGGGGGTCCTCAAGAGACCCAGTACTTC
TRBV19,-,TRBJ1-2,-,CASSSGQFYGYTF,TGTGCCAGTAGTTCCGGACAGTTCTATGGCTACACCTTC
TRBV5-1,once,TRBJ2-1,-,CASSLSGASLYEQFF,TGCGCCAGCAGCTTATCGGGGGCATCTCTCTATGAGCAGTTCTTC
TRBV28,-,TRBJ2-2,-,CASTLRRVNTGELFF,TGTGCCAGCACCCTCCGCCGGGTAAACACCGGGGAGCTGTTTTTT
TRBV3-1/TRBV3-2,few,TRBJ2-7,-,CASSPTYEQYF,TGTGCCAGCAGCCCGACCTACGAGCAGTACTTC
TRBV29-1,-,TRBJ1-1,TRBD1,CSVDRGLDTEAFF,TGCAGCGTTGACAGGGGGCTGGACACTGAAGCTTTCTTT
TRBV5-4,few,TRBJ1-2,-,CASSPGGWESGYTF,TGTGCCAGCAGCCCTGGCGGATGGGAGTCTGGCTACACCTTC
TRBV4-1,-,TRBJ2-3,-,CASSLGPESTVLFDTQYF,TGCGCCAGCAGCCTCGGTCCGGAATCGACAGTTTTGTTCGATACGCAGTATTTT
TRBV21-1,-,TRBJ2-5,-,CASSHKRGQETQYF,TGTGCCAGCAGCCATAAAAGGGGGCAAGAGACCCAGTACTTC
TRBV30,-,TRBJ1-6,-,CAWSEGVNSPLHF,TGTGCCTGGAGTGAAGGGGTGAATTCACCCCTCCACTTT
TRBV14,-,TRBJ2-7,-,CASSLAYEQYF,TGTGCCAGCAGCTTGGCCTACGAGCAGTACTTC
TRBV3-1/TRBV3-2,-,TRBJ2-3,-,CASSQGPTSTDTQYF,TGTGCCAGCAGCCAAGGACCTACTAGCACAGATACGCAGTATTTT
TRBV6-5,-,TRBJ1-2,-,CASTDTNYGYTF,TGTGCCAGCACGGACACTAACTATGGCTACACCTTC
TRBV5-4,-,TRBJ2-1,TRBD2,CASRTGTSGGYNEQFF,TGTGCCAGCAGAACCGGGACTAGCGGGGGATACAATGAGCAGTTCTTC
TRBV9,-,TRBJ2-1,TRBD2,CASSVGRGGVNEQFF,TGTGCCAGCAGCGTAGGGCGGGGGGGAGTCAATGAGCAGTTCTTC
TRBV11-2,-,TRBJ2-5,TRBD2,CASSAGLAGGLETQYF,TGTGCCAGCAGCGCCGGACTAGCGGGGGGCTTGGAGACCCAGTACTTC